This TCR beta chain originates from a study of Ad26.COV2.S vaccination and SARS-CoV-2 variants. General study findings and limits: Recipients given vaccine exceeded placebo recipients in spike-specific TCR breadth. Participants given vaccine showed non-spike TCR breadth similar to that of placebo recipients.

The treatment is: about 20 received Ad26.COV2.S at low or high dose, single or two shots; several received placebo; per-sample allocation not given. The investigators took samples on day 63 after the first vaccine or placebo injection. Note on this clone: Its antigen is currently unknown.

CDR1 MNHEY and CDR2 SMNVEV come from the germline V gene (reference sequence). CDR3 size: 13 residues. Trimming removed 5 bases from V and 4 bases from J, with 11 bases in between. Measured with immunoSEQ multiplex PCR; TCRdb has only the in-frame clones, and not every one. This table holds about 460,000 clones, about 89% found once. The source is a person between 18 and 65 years old who received the Ad26.COV2.S COVID-19 vaccine or a placebo. The sequenced sample was peripheral blood, obtained in a trial of Ad26.COV2.S vaccine versus placebo. The chain carries TRBV27 and TRBJ1-2; weak D call: TRBD1 (6 bases). CDR3 DNA: TGTGCCAGCAGTGTGACAGGAGCCTATGGCTACACCTTC. It specifies CASSVTGAYGYTF.